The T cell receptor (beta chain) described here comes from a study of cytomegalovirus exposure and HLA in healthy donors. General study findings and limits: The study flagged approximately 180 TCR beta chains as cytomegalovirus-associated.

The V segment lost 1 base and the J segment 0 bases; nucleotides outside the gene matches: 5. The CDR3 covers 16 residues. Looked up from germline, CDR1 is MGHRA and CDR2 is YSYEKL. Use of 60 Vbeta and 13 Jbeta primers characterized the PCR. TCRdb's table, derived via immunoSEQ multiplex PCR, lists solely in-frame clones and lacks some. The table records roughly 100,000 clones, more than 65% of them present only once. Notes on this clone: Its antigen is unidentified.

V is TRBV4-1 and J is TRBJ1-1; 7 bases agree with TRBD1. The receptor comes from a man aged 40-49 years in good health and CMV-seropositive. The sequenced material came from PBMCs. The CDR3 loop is CASSQGTGVMNTEAFF. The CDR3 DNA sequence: TGCGCCAGCAGCCAAGGGACAGGCGTTATGAACACTGAAGCTTTCTTT.